A selection of T cell receptor beta chains follows, all from one sample in a study of T-cell reconstitution after alpha-beta-depleted transplantation in children. TCRdb ran MiXCR on the PCR reads and lists one entry per CDR3 protein. Among some 340,000 distinct CDR3 sequences listed, 10% were seen once. The source material was PBMCs from the stem cell graft donor, sampled from the stem cell graft. These receptors came from a human donor who donated a stem cell graft to a child with acute lymphoblastic leukemia. CDR3s include the opening cysteine and the closing phenylalanine or tryptophan. Fields, in order: V gene, CDR3 length, clone size, CDR3 protein. Clone size is given for some rows only: seen once, a few or many times, or a class if the clone is expanded.

>TRBV6-1|16|many
CASSAPRGEGTDTQYF
>TRBV9|13|few
CASSVNDGNEQFF
>TRBV3-1|16|NA
CASSPIGQGDTGELFF
>TRBV29-1|12|few
CSGYRGHYGYTF
>TRBV20-1|14|NA
CSARTGTTNEKLFF
>TRBV7-2|15|few
CASSVDQGPQETQYF
>TRBV27|15|many
CASSPGTVSTDTQYF
>TRBV7-9|15|many
CASSLSWASGRALFF
>TRBV7-2|15|many
CASSLDVAPYNEQFF
>TRBV7-9|14|NA
CASSLGPGNTEAFF
>TRBV6-2/TRBV6-3|14|NA
CASLLAGAVNEQFF
>TRBV15|17|many
CATRHSISSETGNTIYF
>TRBV28|18|few
CASSFRLFAEGRADEQFF
>TRBV20-1|14|few
CSAGTGGPNEKLFF
>TRBV10-3|13|NA
CAISENRREKLFF
>TRBV7-3|15|NA
CASSPSKGQRDTQYF
>TRBV2|14|NA
CASTGGPGSAEQYF
>TRBV5-5|15|NA
CASSFDDRGLSPLHF
>TRBV7-9|15|NA
CASSLELDNTGDLFF
>TRBV13|16|few
CASSLGTGSGANVLTF
>TRBV3-1|14|few
CASSQGSGTTEAFF
>TRBV4-1|17|NA
CASSQSGGGVSYNEQFF
>TRBV20-1|14|few
CSALRTGDYNEQFF
>TRBV30|13|NA
CAWSVREAQPQHF
>TRBV5-1|12|many
CASSLEGGEQYF
>TRBV27|17|few
CASSPSGLNPVIYEQYF
>TRBV6-1|13|NA
CASSTTGEETQYF
>TRBV29-1|11|many
CSVADRLEQFF
>TRBV5-1|12|NA
CASRTGGSEQYF
>TRBV9|14|NA
CASSAFVTGSGYTF
>TRBV29-1|13|few
CSVRRGRGPRSFF
>TRBV11-2|15|NA
CASSSRDRLKNSQYF
>TRBV6-4|14|many
CASSHEQGTGELFF
>TRBV3-1|16|NA
CASSQEGLAAPYEQYF
>TRBV4-3|18|few
CASSQDSGVGAYNSPLHF
>TRBV12-3/TRBV12-4|14|many
CASSFTGANTEAFF
>TRBV7-9|14|NA
CASRAKGQAYGYTF
>TRBV25-1|16|few
CASSEFSARFSNEQFF
>TRBV6-2/TRBV6-3|15|NA
CASTRDRGSHQPQHF
>TRBV7-9|17|NA
CASSLGGGPPGNQPQHF
>TRBV6-1|13|NA
CASKQGRNGELFF
>TRBV12-3/TRBV12-4|14|NA
CASSPYGSNYGYTF